This TCR beta chain was documented in a study of blood T cell repertoires in COVID-19. Overall study context: T cells, B-cell-depleted T cells, or PBMCs supplied cDNA or gDNA.

Grouping used clinical history reported by participants in a survey and questionnaire. What the recovered Cohort 3 donors had was two negative PCRs, clearance, or symptom resolution. V was pared by 3 bases and J by 0 bases, with 17 bases between. The CDR3 sequence is 17 residues long. CDR1 MDHEN and CDR2 SYDVKM come from the germline V gene. Some clones are missing from TCRdb's copy, which holds only in-frame ones; the method was immunoSEQ multiplex PCR. The sample yields a few hundred thousand clones, 90% seen once. The rearrangement links TRBV28 to TRBJ2-5, with D tentatively TRBD2 (6 bases). The sample comprised PBMCs or T cells enriched from blood (not recorded which). This TCR was recovered from a young man who had recovered from COVID-19. The CDR3 coding sequence is TGTGCCAGCAGTTTTGGGTGGAGGGGAGGTGACCAAGAGACCCAGTACTTC. Translating it yields CASSFGWRGGDQETQYF.